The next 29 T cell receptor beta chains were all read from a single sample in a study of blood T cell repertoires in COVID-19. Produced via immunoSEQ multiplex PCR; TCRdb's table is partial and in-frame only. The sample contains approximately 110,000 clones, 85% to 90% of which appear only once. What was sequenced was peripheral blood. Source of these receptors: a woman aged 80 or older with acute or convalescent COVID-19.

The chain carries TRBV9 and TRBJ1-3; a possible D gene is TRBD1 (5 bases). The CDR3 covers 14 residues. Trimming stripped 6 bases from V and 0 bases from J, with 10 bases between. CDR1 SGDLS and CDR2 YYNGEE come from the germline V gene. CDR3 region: CASNPDSSGNTIYF. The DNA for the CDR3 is TGTGCCAGCAACCCAGACAGCTCTGGAAACACCATATATTTT.

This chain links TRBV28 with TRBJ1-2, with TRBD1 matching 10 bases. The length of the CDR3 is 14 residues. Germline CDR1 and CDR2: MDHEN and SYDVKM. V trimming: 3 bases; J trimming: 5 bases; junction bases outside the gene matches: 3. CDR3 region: CASSLDRGGYGYTF. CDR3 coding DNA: TGTGCCAGCAGTTTGGACAGGGGGGGGTATGGCTACACCTTC.

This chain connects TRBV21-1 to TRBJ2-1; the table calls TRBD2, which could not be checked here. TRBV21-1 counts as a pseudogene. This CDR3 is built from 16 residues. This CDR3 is CARWTSGTSSYNEQFF. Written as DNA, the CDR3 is TGTGCCAGGTGGACTAGCGGGACGAGCTCCTACAATGAGCAGTTCTTC.

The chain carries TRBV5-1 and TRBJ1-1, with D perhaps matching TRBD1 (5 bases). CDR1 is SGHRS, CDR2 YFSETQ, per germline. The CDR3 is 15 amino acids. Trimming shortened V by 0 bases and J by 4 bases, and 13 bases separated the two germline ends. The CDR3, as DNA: TGCGCCAGCAGCTTGGGCTGGGGGGAATTCACTGAAGCTTTCTTT. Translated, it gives CASSLGWGEFTEAFF.

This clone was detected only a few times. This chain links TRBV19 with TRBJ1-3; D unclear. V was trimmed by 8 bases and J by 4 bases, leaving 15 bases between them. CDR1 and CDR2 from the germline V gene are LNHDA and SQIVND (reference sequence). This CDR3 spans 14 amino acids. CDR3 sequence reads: CASCLNTIGNTIYF. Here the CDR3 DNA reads TGTGCCAGTTGCCTCAACACGATCGGAAACACCATATATTTT. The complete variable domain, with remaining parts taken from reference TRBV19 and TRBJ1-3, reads DGGITQSPKYLFRKEGQNVTLSCEQNLNHDAMYWYRQDPGQGLRLIYYSQIVNDFQKGDIAEGYSVSREKKESFPLTVTSAQKNPTAFYLCASCLNTIGNTIYFGEGSWLTVV.

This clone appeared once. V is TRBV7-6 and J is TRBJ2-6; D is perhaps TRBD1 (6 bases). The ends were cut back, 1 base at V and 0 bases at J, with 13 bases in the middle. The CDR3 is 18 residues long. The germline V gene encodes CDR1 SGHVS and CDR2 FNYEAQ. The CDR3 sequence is CASSLVDSTASGANVLTF. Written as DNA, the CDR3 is TGTGCCAGCAGCTTAGTGGACAGCACAGCCTCTGGGGCCAACGTCCTGACTTTC.

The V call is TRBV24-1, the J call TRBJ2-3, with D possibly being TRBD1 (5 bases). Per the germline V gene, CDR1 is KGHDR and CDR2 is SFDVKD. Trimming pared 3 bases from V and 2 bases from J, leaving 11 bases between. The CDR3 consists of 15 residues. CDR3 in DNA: TGTGCCACCAGTGATAGGGGTGCCTTCACAGATACGCAGTATTTT. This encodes CATSDRGAFTDTQYF.

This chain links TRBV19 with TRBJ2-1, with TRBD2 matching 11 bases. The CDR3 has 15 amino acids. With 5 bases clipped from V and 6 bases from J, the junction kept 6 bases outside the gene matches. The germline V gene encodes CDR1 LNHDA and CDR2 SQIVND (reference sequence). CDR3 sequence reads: CASSSLAGDLNEQFF. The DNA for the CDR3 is TGTGCCAGTAGTTCACTAGCGGGGGACCTCAATGAGCAGTTCTTC.

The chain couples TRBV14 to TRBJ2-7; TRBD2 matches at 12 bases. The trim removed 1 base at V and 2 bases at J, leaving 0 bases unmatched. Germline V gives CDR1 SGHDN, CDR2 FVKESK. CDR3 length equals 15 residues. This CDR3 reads CASSQASGGAYEQYF. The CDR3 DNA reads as TGTGCCAGCAGCCAAGCTAGCGGGGGGGCCTACGAGCAGTACTTC.

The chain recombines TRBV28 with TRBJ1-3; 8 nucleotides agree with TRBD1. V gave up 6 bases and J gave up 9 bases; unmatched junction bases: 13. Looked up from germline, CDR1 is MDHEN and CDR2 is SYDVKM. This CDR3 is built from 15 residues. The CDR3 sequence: CASSHPPDRGGTIYF. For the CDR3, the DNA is TGTGCCAGCAGCCACCCTCCCGACAGGGGAGGCACCATATATTTT. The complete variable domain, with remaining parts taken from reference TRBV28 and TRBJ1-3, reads DVKVTQSSRYLVKRTGEKVFLECVQDMDHENMFWYRQDPGLGLRLIYFSYDVKMKEKGDIPEGYSVSREKKERFSLILESASTNQTSMYLCASSHPPDRGGTIYFGEGSWLTVV.

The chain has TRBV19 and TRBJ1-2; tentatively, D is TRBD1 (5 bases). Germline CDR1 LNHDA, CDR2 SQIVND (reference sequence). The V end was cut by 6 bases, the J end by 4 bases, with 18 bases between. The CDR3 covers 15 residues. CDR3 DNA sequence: TGTGCCAGTAGCCCCGGGGGGGTGGGCGGCTATGGCTACACCTTC. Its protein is CASSPGGVGGYGYTF.

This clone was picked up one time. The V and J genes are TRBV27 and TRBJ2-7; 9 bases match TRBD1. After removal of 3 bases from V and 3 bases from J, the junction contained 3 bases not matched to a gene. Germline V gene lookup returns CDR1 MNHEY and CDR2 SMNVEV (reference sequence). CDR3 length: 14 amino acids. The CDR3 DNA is TGTGCCAGCAGTTTGGGGACAGGGTTCTACGAGCAGTACTTC. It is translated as CASSLGTGFYEQYF.

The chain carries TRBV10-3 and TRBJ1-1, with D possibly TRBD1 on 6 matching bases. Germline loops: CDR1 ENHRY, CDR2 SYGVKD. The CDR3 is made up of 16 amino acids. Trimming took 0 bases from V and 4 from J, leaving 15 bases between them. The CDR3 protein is CAISESGSGVLTEAFF. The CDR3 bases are TGTGCCATCAGTGAGTCAGGGTCAGGGGTGCTCACTGAAGCTTTCTTT.

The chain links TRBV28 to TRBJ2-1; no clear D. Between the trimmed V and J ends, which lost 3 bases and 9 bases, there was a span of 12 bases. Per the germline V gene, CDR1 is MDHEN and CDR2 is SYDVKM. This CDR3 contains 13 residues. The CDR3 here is CASSFVWWAEQFF. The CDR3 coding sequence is TGTGCCAGCAGTTTCGTGTGGTGGGCTGAGCAGTTCTTC.

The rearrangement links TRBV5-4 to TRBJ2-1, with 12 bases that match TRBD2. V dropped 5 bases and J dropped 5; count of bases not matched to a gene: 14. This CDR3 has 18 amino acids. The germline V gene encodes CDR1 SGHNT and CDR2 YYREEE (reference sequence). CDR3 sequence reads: CASRPGQGRTSGDNEQFF. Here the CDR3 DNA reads TGTGCCAGCAGACCCGGACAGGGACGGACTAGCGGGGACAATGAGCAGTTCTTC.

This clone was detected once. CDR3 in amino acids: CSASKFTAGTAINEQYF. CDR3 coding DNA: TGCAGTGCTAGTAAGTTTACTGCCGGGACAGCGATTAACGAGCAGTACTTC. The V call is TRBV20-1, the J call TRBJ2-7, with TRBD1 matching over 7 bases. Per germline, CDR1 DFQATT and CDR2 SNEGSKA (reference sequence). The V gene end was trimmed by 3 bases and the J gene end by 5 bases; junction bases not matched to a gene: 19. The CDR3 loop spans 17 amino acids.

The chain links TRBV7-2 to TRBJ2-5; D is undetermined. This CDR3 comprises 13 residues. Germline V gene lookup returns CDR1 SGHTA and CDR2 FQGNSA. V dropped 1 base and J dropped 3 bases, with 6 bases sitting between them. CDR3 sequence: CASSLGGKETQYF. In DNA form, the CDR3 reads TGTGCCAGCAGCTTAGGAGGAAAAGAGACCCAGTACTTC.

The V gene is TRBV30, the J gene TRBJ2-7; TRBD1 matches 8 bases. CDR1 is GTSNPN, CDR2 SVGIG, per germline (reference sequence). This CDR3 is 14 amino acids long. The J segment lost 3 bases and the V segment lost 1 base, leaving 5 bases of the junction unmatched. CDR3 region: CAWSGGQALYEQYF. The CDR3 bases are TGTGCCTGGAGTGGGGGACAGGCCCTCTACGAGCAGTACTTC.

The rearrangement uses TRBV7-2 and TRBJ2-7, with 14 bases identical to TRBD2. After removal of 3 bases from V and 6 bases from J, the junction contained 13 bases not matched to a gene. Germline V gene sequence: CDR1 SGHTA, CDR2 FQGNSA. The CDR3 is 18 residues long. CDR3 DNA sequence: TGTGCCAGCAGCTTTGTAGGAGGATCGGGACTAGCGGGGGCCGAGCAGTACTTC. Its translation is CASSFVGGSGLAGAEQYF.

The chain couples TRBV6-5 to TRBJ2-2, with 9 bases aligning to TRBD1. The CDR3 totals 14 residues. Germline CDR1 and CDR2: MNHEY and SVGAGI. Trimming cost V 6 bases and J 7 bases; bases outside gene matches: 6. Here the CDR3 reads CASSMGQGLGELFF. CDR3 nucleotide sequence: TGTGCCAGCAGCATGGGACAGGGTCTCGGGGAGCTGTTTTTT.

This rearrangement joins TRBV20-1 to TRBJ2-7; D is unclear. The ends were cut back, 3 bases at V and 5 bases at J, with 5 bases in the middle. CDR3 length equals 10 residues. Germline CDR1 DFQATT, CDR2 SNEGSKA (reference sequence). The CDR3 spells CSASHDEQYF. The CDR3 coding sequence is TGCAGTGCTAGCCATGACGAGCAGTACTTC.

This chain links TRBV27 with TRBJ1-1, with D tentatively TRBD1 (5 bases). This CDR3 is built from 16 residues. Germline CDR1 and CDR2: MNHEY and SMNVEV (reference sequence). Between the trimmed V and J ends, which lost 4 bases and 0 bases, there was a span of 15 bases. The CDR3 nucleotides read TGTGCCAGCAGTTCCTGGACAACCTATTTGAACACTGAAGCTTTCTTT. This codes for CASSSWTTYLNTEAFF.

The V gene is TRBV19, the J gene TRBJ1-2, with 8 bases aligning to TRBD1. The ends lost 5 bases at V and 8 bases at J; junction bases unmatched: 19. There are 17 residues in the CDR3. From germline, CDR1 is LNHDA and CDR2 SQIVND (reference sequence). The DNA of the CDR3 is TGTGCCAGTAGTCTCTCCATAGGGACAGGAGTACGAGGCGGCTACACCTTC. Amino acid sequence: CASSLSIGTGVRGGYTF.

The CDR3 reads CATSDPGGYGYTF. The DNA for the CDR3 is TGTGCCACCAGTGACCCTGGAGGGTATGGCTACACCTTC. The rearrangement links TRBV24-1 to TRBJ1-2, with D hard to call. Germline-derived CDR1 and CDR2 are KGHDR and SFDVKD. V was cut by 4 bases and J by 5 bases, with 10 bases left in between. This CDR3 has 13 amino acids.

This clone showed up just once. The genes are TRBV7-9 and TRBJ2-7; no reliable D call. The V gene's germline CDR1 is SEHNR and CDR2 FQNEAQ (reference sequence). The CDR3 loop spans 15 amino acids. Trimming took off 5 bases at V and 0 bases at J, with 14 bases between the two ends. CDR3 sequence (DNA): TGTGCCAGCAGCCCCCCTGTAGTCGCCTCCTACGAGCAGTACTTC. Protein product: CASSPPVVASYEQYF. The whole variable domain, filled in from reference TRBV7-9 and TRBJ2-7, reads DTGVSQNPRHKITKRGQNVTFRCDPISEHNRLYWYRQTLGQGPEFLTYFQNEAQLEKSRLLSDRFSAERPKGSFSTLEIQRTEQGDSAMYLCASSPPVVASYEQYFGPGTRLTVT.

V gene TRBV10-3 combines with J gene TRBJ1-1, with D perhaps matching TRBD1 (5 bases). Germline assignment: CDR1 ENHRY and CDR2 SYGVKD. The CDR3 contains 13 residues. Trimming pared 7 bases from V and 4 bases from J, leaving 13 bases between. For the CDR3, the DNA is TGTGCCATCACGGGACTCCTCGGCACTGAAGCTTTCTTT. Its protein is CAITGLLGTEAFF.

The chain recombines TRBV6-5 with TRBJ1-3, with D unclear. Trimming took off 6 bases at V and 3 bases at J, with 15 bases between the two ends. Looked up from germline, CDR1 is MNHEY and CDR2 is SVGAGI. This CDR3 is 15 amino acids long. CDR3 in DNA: TGTGCCAGCAGAGCCACCGAGGGAAATGGAAACACCATATATTTT. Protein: CASRATEGNGNTIYF.

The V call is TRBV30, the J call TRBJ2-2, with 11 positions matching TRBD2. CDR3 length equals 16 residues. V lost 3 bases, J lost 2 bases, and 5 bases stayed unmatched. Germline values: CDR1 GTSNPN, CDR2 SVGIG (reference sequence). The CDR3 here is CAWRLAGGPNTGELFF. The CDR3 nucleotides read TGTGCCTGGAGGCTAGCGGGGGGTCCTAACACCGGGGAGCTGTTTTTT.

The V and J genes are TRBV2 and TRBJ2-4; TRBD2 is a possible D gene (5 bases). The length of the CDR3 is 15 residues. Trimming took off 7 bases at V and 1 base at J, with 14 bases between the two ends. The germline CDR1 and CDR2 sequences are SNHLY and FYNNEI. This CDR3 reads CASNPLPGAKNIQYF. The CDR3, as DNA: TGTGCCAGCAACCCCCTCCCGGGGGCCAAAAACATTCAGTACTTC.